This T cell receptor beta chain stems from a study of CD8+CD57+ T cells in acquired aplastic anemia. Before being chosen for sequencing, patients had shown CD8+CD57+ cell expansion by flow cytometry. The CDR3 has 14 amino acids. Germline loops: CDR1 DFQATT, CDR2 SNEGSKA (reference sequence). Trimming took off 2 bases at V and 7 bases at J, with 15 bases between the two ends. CDR3 and TCR beta VDJ profiling relied on a genomic DNA template. TCRdb ran MiXCR on the reads and lists one entry per CDR3 protein. In the table there are just over 450,000 distinct CDR3 sequences, around 32% of which are singletons.

The clonotype comes from a human donor with aplastic anemia. The V and J genes are TRBV20-1 and TRBJ2-1; D may be TRBD2 (5 bases). Sequencing was done on a sample of sorted CD4+, CD8+, or CD8+CD57+ T cells (not recorded which) from PBMCs. The CDR3 here is CSARLRVSVNEQFF. The CDR3 DNA is TGCAGTGCTAGATTGCGGGTGTCTGTGAATGAGCAGTTCTTC.